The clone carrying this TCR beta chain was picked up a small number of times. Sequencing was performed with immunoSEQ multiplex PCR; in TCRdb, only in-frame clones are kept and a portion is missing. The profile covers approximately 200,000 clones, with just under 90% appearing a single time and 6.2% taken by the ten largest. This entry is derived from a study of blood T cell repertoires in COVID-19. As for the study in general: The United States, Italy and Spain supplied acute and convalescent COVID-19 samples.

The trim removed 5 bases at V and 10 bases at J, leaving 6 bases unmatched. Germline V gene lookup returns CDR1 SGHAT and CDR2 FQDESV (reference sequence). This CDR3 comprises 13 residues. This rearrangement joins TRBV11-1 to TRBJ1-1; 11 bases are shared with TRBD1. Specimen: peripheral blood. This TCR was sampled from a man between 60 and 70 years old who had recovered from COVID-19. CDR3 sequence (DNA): TGTGCCAGCAGCATCGGACAGGGGGCTGTAGCTTTCTTT. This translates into CASSIGQGAVAFF. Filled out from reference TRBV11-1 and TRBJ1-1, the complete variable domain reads EAEVAQSPRYKITEKSQAVAFWCDPISGHATLYWYRQILGQGPELLVQFQDESVVDDSQLPKDRFSAERLKGVDSTLKIQPAELGDSAMYLCASSIGQGAVAFFGQGTRLTVV.